The 10 T cell receptor beta chains below were found in one sample sequenced in a study of cytomegalovirus exposure and HLA in healthy donors. The method was immunoSEQ multiplex PCR; TCRdb's version includes in-frame clones alone and lacks a portion of them. The sample has 55,000 to 75,000 clones, approximately 93% seen once. Sequenced sample: PBMCs. Every receptor here comes from a man between 18 and 35 years old in good health and CMV-seropositive.

The gene calls are TRBV27 and TRBJ2-1, with 9 bases identical to TRBD2. CDR3 size: 16 residues. Per germline, CDR1 MNHEY and CDR2 SMNVEV (reference sequence). The junction had 9 bases not matched to a gene; V was cut back by 2 bases and J by 7 bases. CDR3 DNA: TGTGCCAGCAGTTTAACGGCGGGAGGGGATGTAAATGAGCAGTTCTTC. Protein: CASSLTAGGDVNEQFF.

This chain links TRBV29-1 with TRBJ2-7, with 9 bases identical to TRBD2. Trimming removed 2 bases from V and 2 bases from J; junction bases left unmatched: 4. The CDR3 extends over 14 amino acids. Looked up from germline, CDR1 is SQVTM and CDR2 is ANQGSEA. CDR3 residues: CSVELAGLTYEQYF. The CDR3 nucleotides are TGCAGCGTTGAACTAGCGGGACTCACCTACGAGCAGTACTTC.

This chain connects TRBV6-1 to TRBJ1-1, with TRBD1 as a possible D gene (5 bases). The length of the CDR3 is 17 residues. The germline V gene encodes CDR1 MNHNS and CDR2 SASEGT. V was pared by 2 bases and J by 4 bases, with 20 bases between. CDR3 nucleotides: TGTGCCAGCAGTGAAAGGGAGGCAGGGCTGGCGGGCACTGAAGCTTTCTTT. Encoded protein: CASSEREAGLAGTEAFF.

The genes are TRBV7-8 and TRBJ1-2, with 7 bases lining up with TRBD1. The trim removed 5 bases at V and 5 bases at J, leaving 11 bases unmatched. The length of the CDR3 is 15 residues. CDR1 and CDR2 (germline): SGHVS, FQNEAQ. The CDR3 spells CASSLTDRDDYGYTF. The DNA of the CDR3 is TGTGCCAGCAGCCTAACAGACAGGGACGATTATGGCTACACCTTC. Together with reference TRBV7-8 and TRBJ1-2, the CDR3 gives the full variable domain: GAGVSQSPRYKVAKRGQDVALRCDPISGHVSLFWYQQALGQGPEFLTYFQNEAQLDKSGLPSDRFFAERPEGSVSTLKIQRTQQEDSAVYLCASSLTDRDDYGYTFGSGTRLTVV.

There are a few counts of this clone. The gene calls are TRBV7-2 and TRBJ2-7; 7 bases map to TRBD1. The CDR3 contains 14 residues. V gave up 2 bases and J gave up 3 bases; unmatched junction bases: 4. Per the germline V gene, CDR1 is SGHTA and CDR2 is FQGNSA. This chain's CDR3 is CASSLQGVGYEQYF. CDR3 bases: TGTGCCAGCAGCTTACAGGGGGTGGGCTACGAGCAGTACTTC.

This sequence joins TRBV11-2 and TRBJ2-5, with TRBD1 as a possible D gene (5 bases). The CDR3 loop spans 14 amino acids. From germline, CDR1 is SGHAT and CDR2 FQNNGV. Trimming stripped 5 bases from V and 4 bases from J, with 14 bases between. As DNA, the CDR3 is TGTGCCAGCAGCAGGGCTATCGACAGAGAGACCCAGTACTTC. Its protein product is CASSRAIDRETQYF.

V and J are TRBV10-3 and TRBJ1-1, with a weak D call TRBD1 (5 bases). Germline loops: CDR1 ENHRY, CDR2 SYGVKD. This CDR3 spans 14 amino acids. The V end lost 10 bases, the J end lost 1 base, and 16 bases lay between the germline ends. The CDR3 region is CATRNTQGNTEAFF. The CDR3 region has the DNA TGTGCCACCAGGAACACCCAGGGGAACACTGAAGCTTTCTTT.

The J gene is TRBJ1-1, the V gene TRBV15; 7 nucleotides agree with TRBD1. CDR1 and CDR2 from the germline V gene are LNHNV and YYDKDF (reference sequence). J was trimmed by 0 bases and V by 1 base; bases with no gene match: 11. CDR3 length: 18 residues. The CDR3 region is CATSRVGTATTMNTEAFF. The CDR3 DNA sequence: TGTGCCACCAGCAGAGTAGGGACAGCGACAACCATGAACACTGAAGCTTTCTTT.

The chain links TRBV18 to TRBJ1-2; a possible D gene is TRBD1 (6 bases). The germline V gene has CDR1 KGHSH and CDR2 LQKENI. Trimming took 3 bases from V and 8 from J, leaving 10 bases between them. This CDR3 contains 12 residues. CDR3 region: CASSPDGQGYTF. The CDR3 coding sequence is TGTGCCAGCTCACCGGACGGACAGGGCTACACCTTC.

The genes are TRBV6-1 and TRBJ1-5; D unclear. This CDR3 has 15 amino acids. Trimming left V 7 bases short and J 2 bases short, with 15 bases between. CDR1 and CDR2 (germline): MNHNS, SASEGT. The DNA for the CDR3 is TGTGCCAGCATCCCGGCCGGACTTGGCAATCAGCCCCAGCATTTT. Translating gives CASIPAGLGNQPQHF.